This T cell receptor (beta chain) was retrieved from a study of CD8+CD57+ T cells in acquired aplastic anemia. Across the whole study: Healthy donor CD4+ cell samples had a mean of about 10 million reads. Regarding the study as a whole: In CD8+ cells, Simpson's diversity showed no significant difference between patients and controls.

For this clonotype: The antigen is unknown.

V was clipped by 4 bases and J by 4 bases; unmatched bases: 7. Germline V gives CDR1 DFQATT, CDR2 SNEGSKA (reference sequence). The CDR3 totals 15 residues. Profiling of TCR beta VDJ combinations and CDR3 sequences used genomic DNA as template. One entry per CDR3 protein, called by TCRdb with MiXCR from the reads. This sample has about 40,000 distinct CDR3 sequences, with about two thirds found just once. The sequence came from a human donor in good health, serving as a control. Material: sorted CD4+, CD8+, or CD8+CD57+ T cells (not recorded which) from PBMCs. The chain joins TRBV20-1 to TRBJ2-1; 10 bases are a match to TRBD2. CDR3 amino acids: CSATDSSGSYNEQFF. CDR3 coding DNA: TGCAGTGCTACCGATTCTAGCGGGAGTTACAATGAGCAGTTCTTC.